This paragraph covers one T cell receptor (beta chain) sequence. Its antigen remains undetermined. No much larger clone is present one base from it, and per-base qualities are unavailable. This specimen comes from a study of blood T cell repertoires in COVID-19 (dated by TCRdb to about 2020). About the full investigation: Collaborator samples came from the United States, Italy and Spain and covered acute and convalescent phases of COVID-19. The prospective study material was composed of cDNA or gDNA derived from T cells, B-cell-depleted T cells, or PBMCs. Deeply sampled blood TCRbeta repertoires from subjects exposed to, actively infected with, or recovered from COVID-19 were included in the dataset. The repertoires were released in a freely available public database intended as a resource for research on the immune response to SARS-CoV-2. The samples were drawn from two sources: the first 160 participants of the ongoing ImmuneRACE study, and over 950 subjects contributed by 6 global collaborators. Sample metadata almost always included a de-identified subject ID, COVID-19 status, age in years and sex. Where available, HLA class I and class II types were taken from metadata supplied by the sample provider and were not determined by assay-based typing. The paper as a whole reports these results and caveats: The quantity of clinical and demographic metadata differed by source and by participant and was supplied without curation.

CDR3 length: 14 amino acids, cysteine to phenylalanine. The CDR3 DNA has 42 bases and is translated from base 1. Trimming removed 3 bases from V and 3 bases from J; the gene matches leave 4 bases unexplained. The germline V gene (reference sequence) provides CDR1 SGHKS and CDR2 YYEKEE. A second Seattle source provided samples from volunteer blood donors who had recovered from COVID-19. Collaborating institutions collected whole blood in K2EDTA tubes following their own protocols. For TCRbeta analysis, collaborator samples were shipped as frozen whole blood, as isolated PBMCs, or as DNA extracted from either sample type. TCRbeta CDR3 regions were amplified from genomic DNA using the immunoSEQ Assay, a bias-controlled multiplex PCR. On the study's bioinformatics: The number of nucleated cells in each sample was estimated from the amplification of reference gene primers within the assay. To quantify the absolute abundance of each unique TCRbeta CDR3 rearrangement, sequence reads were collapsed and filtered. For each sample, productive Simpson clonality was calculated as the square root of Simpson's diversity index over productive rearrangements. TCRdb carries this immuneACCESS record with in-frame sequences only. Its versions omit some clonotypes, under half of them owing to an unresolved V gene in the studies checked, with the rest unexplained. V and J calls and clone size come straight from that table; D and trimming were deduced from the DNA. The sample records roughly 250,000 clones, roughly 91% of which are singletons. The ten largest clonotypes hold 0.75% to 1% of the sample.

The chain is encoded by TRBV5-5 joined to TRBJ2-7, with TRBD1 matching 9 junction bases. The receptor comes from a woman between 40 and 50 years old who had recovered from COVID-19. Material: peripheral blood. CDR3 region: CASSYGTGRYEQYF. Here is the DNA: TGTGCCAGCAGCTACGGGACAGGGCGCTACGAGCAGTACTTC.